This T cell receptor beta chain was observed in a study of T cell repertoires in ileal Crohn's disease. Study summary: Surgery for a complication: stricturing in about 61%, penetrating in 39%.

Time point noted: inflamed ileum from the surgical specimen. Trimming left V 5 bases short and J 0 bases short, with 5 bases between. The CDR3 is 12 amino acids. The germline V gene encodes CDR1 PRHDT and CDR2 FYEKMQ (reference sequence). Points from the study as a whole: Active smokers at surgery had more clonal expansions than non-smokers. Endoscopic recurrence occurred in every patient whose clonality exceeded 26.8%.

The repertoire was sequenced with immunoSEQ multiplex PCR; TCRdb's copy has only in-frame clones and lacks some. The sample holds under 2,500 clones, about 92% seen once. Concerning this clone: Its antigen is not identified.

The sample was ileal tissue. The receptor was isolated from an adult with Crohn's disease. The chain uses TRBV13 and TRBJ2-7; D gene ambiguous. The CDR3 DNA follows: TGTGCCAGCAGCGGAAGCTCCTACGAGCAGTACTTC. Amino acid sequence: CASSGSSYEQYF.